The clone carrying this TCR beta chain was seen only once. CDR3 size: 15 residues. V was trimmed by 2 bases and J by 0 bases, leaving 9 bases between them. Looked up from germline, CDR1 is SGHRS and CDR2 is YFSETQ. The entry originates in a study of blood T cell repertoires in COVID-19. Study-level background: Samples representing acute and convalescent COVID-19 were sourced from the United States, Italy and Spain.

Participants were aged about 18 to 90 years, lived in about 26 US areas, and enrolled virtually. Study processing details: Reference gene primers were amplified, and this amplification served to estimate nucleated cell counts. Libraries were prepared by immunoSEQ multiplex PCR; TCRdb keeps only in-frame clonotypes and omits some of them. The DNA gave D and trimming, while V, J and clone size come from that table. The sample contains hundreds of thousands of clones, approximately 90% of which appear only once. V is TRBV5-1 and J is TRBJ1-3, with D tentatively TRBD1 (6 bases). What was sequenced was PBMCs or T cells enriched from blood (not recorded which). The source is a man aged 40-49 years who had recovered from COVID-19. CDR3 bases: TGCGCCAGCAGCTTATCAGGGGACTCTGGAAACACCATATATTTT. Its protein product is CASSLSGDSGNTIYF. Looking up the rest from reference TRBV5-1 and TRBJ1-3 gives the full variable domain: KAGVTQTPRYLIKTRGQQVTLSCSPISGHRSVSWYQQTPGQGLQFLFEYFSETQRNKGNFPGRFSGRQFSNSRSEMNVSTLELGDSALYLCASSLSGDSGNTIYFGEGSWLTVV.